The subject of this entry is one T cell receptor beta chain. The target antigen is unknown. As the template, RNA transcripts were used to amplify TCR beta CDR3 regions. HTBI primers were used in a first-round RT-PCR, which preceded a second-round multiplex PCR. TCRdb reprocessed the multiplex PCR reads via MiXCR and lists one record per CDR3 protein. The data show around 590,000 distinct CDR3 sequences, about two fifths seen once. These data come from a study of Graves' ophthalmopathy and Graves' hyperthyroidism. Whole-study context: Stable hyperthyroidism meant no progression to ophthalmopathy within 18 months of follow-up.

Findings of the study overall: Blood also contained most of the expanded thyroid clonotypes above 0.001 frequency.

There are 15 residues in the CDR3. CDR1 is WSHSY, CDR2 SAAADI, per germline. The V gene lost 6 bases and the J gene lost 0 bases, with 14 bases spanning the gap. Sequences were obtained from peripheral blood or thyroid tissue (not recorded which). The chain carries TRBV10-2 and TRBJ1-1, with no clear D. This clonotype was obtained from an adult man with Graves' hyperthyroidism. CDR3 residues: CASSQSERVNTEAFF. CDR3 bases: TGCGCCAGCAGCCAATCCGAAAGGGTGAACACTGAAGCTTTCTTT.